This TCR beta chain was identified in a study of early stage breast cancer tumors. Study-wide points: Compared with adjacent normal breast tissue, tumors showed roughly 2.5-fold greater T cell density and higher clonality. Commonly generated sequences made up most enriched TCRB sequences shared between patients.

Assay used: immunoSEQ multiplex PCR; TCRdb lists only in-frame clones, some missing. The sample holds over 45,000 clones, roughly four fifths seen once. V was pared by 4 bases and J by 6 bases, with 12 bases between. Germline V lookup: CDR1 KGHSH, CDR2 LQKENI. The CDR3 has 14 amino acids. Remarks on this clone: The antigen remains unidentified.

This receptor was taken from a person aged 50 to 59 with breast cancer. V and J are TRBV18 and TRBJ1-4; a possible D gene is TRBD1 (6 bases). Sequencing was performed on blood. CDR3: CASSLQGLDEKLFF. The DNA of the CDR3 is TGTGCCAGCTCACTACAGGGATTGGATGAAAAACTGTTTTTT.